Shown below are 5 T cell receptor beta chains from a single sample sequenced in a study of CD8+CD57+ T cells in acquired aplastic anemia. Whoever was chosen for sequencing had shown CD8+CD57+ cell expansion by flow cytometry. The use of genomic DNA as template underpinned the TCR beta VDJ and CDR3 profiling. MiXCR, applied by TCRdb to the reads, yields one record per CDR3 protein. This repertoire shows approximately 150,000 distinct CDR3 sequences, about 64% found once; its top ten account for 35% to 50%. Sequenced sample: sorted CD4+, CD8+, or CD8+CD57+ T cells (not recorded which) from PBMCs. All receptors derive from a human donor with aplastic anemia.

The chain couples TRBV9 to TRBJ1-1; D unclear. Germline V gene data show CDR1 as SGDLS and CDR2 as YYNGEE. Trimming stripped 0 bases from V and 1 base from J, with 10 bases between. The CDR3 length is 15 residues. The CDR3 loop reads CASSVGWRANTEAFF. Written as DNA, the CDR3 is TGTGCCAGCAGCGTAGGGTGGAGGGCGAACACTGAAGCTTTCTTT.

The chain links TRBV29-1 to TRBJ2-1; 10 nucleotides match TRBD1. There are 14 residues in the CDR3. The V gene end was trimmed by 6 bases and the J gene end by 5 bases; junction bases not matched to a gene: 7. CDR1 is SQVTM, CDR2 ANQGSEA, per germline. The CDR3 spells CSVRDRGWDNEQFF. The DNA of the CDR3 is TGCAGCGTGCGGGACAGGGGTTGGGACAATGAGCAGTTCTTC.

The gene calls are TRBV20-1 and TRBJ2-7, with unresolved D. Germline loops: CDR1 DFQATT, CDR2 SNEGSKA (reference sequence). The CDR3 is made up of 16 amino acids. Trimming shortened V by 3 bases and J by 7 bases, and 25 bases separated the two germline ends. The CDR3 here is CSASLPSLPVVYEQYV. The DNA of the CDR3 is TGCAGTGCTAGCCTACCGTCGTTGCCGGTAGTGTATGAGCAGTACGTC.

This clonotype was counted a single time. V is TRBV12-3 or TRBV12-4 and J is TRBJ2-7, with D perhaps being TRBD1 or TRBD2 (6 bases each). This CDR3 comprises 15 residues. The V end was cut by 2 bases, the J end by 4 bases, with 15 bases between. CDR3 nucleotide sequence: TGTGCCAGCAGTTTATTTGCGGGACAAGCTTACGAGCAGTACTTC. It encodes CASSLFAGQAYEQYF.

The sample holds a few counts of this clonotype. The J gene is TRBJ2-7, the V gene TRBV5-4; TRBD1 agrees at 7 bases. Losses at the gene ends were 3 bases for V and 2 bases for J; bases not matched to a gene: 11. This CDR3 contains 16 residues. Germline V lookup: CDR1 SGHNT, CDR2 YYREEE (reference sequence). CDR3 loop: CASSSTYGTEAYEQYF. In nucleotides, the CDR3 is TGTGCCAGCAGCTCAACGTACGGGACAGAGGCCTACGAGCAGTACTTC.